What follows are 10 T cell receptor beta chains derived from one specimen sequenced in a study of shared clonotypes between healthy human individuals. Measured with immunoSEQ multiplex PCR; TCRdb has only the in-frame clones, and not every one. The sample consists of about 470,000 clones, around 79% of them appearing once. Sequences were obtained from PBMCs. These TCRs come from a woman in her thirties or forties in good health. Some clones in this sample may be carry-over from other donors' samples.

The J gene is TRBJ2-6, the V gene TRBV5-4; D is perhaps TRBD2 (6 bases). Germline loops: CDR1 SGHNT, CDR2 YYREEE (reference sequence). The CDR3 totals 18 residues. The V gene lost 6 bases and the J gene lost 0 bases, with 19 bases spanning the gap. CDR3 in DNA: TGTGCCAGCACCCTGGGACTTACCGCGAACTCTGGGGCCAACGTCCTGACTTTC. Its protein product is CASTLGLTANSGANVLTF. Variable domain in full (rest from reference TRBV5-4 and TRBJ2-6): ETGVTQSPTHLIKTRGQQVTLRCSSQSGHNTVSWYQQALGQGPQFIFQYYREEENGRGNFPPRFSGLQFPNYSSELNVNALELDDSALYLCASTLGLTANSGANVLTFGAGSRLTVL.

The CDR3 loop is CASRGDRVGQPQHF. Written as DNA, the CDR3 is TGTGCCAGCAGAGGGGACAGGGTGGGTCAGCCCCAGCATTTT. The rearrangement joins TRBV27 to TRBJ1-5; TRBD1 matches 9 bases. V lost 6 bases and J lost 6; bases outside the gene matches: 6. The germline gives CDR1 MNHEY, CDR2 SMNVEV (reference sequence). This CDR3 is built from 14 residues.

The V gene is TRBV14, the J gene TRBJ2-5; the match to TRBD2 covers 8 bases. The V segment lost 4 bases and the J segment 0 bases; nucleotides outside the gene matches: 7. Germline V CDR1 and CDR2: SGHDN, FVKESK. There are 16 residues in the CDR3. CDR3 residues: CASSLGLLADQETQYF. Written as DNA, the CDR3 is TGTGCCAGCAGCCTCGGTTTACTAGCGGACCAAGAGACCCAGTACTTC. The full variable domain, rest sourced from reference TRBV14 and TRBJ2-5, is EAGVTQFPSHSVIEKGQTVTLRCDPISGHDNLYWYRRVMGKEIKFLLHFVKESKQDESGMPNNRFLAERTGGTYSTLKVQPAELEDSGVYFCASSLGLLADQETQYFGPGTRLLVL.

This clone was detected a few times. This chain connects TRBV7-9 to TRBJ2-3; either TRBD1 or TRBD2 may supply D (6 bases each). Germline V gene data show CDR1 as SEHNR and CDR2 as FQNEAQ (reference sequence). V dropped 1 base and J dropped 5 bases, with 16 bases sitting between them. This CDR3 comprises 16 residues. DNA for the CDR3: TGTGCCAGCAGCTTAGTTCGGAGGGGGAAGGGAGATACGCAGTATTTT. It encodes CASSLVRRGKGDTQYF.

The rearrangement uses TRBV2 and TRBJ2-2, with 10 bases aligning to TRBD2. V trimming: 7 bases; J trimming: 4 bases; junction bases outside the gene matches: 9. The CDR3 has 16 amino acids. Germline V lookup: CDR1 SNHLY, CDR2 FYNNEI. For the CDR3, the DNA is TGTGCCAGCAAGAGCGGGAGGGCCGAGGTCACCGGGGAGCTGTTTTTT. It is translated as CASKSGRAEVTGELFF.

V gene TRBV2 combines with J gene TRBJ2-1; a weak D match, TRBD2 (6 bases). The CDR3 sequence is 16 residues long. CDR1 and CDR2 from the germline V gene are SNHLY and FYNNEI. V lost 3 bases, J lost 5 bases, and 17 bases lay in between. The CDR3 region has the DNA TGTGCCAGCAGTGACGTGGGTGGGAGGCACGACAATGAGCAGTTCTTC. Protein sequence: CASSDVGGRHDNEQFF.

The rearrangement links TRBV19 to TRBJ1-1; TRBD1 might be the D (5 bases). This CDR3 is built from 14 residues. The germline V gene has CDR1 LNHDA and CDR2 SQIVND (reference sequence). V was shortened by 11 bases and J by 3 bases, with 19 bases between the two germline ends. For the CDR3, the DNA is TGTGCCTCAAACCTCGTAGGGGTGTACACTGAAGCTTTCTTT. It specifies CASNLVGVYTEAFF.

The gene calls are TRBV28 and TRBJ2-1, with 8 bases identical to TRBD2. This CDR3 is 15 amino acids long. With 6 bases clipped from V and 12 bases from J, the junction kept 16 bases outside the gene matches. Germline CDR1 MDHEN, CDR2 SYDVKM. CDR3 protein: CASRPIPPGLEAQFF. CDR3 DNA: TGTGCCAGCAGGCCAATACCACCGGGACTAGAGGCGCAGTTCTTC.

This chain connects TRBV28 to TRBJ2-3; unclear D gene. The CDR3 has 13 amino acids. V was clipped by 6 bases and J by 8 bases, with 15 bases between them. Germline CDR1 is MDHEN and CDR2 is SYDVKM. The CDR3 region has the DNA TGTGCCAGCAGCTCCCTCCCTAGTGGTACGCAGTATTTT. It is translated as CASSSLPSGTQYF.

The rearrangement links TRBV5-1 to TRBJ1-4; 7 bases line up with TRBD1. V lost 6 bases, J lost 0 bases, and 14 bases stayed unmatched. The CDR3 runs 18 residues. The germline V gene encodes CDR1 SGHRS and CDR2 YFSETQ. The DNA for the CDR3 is TGCGCCAGCATTGCGGAGAGGGACAGCTATGCAACTAATGAAAAACTGTTTTTT. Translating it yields CASIAERDSYATNEKLFF.